Shown below are 15 T cell receptor beta chains from a single sample sequenced in a study of beta chain features in type 1 diabetes. Overall study findings and caveats: Shortening that was moderate but significant affected the TCRB CDR3s of Type 1 diabetes patients in all four CD4+ subsets.

Isolated RNA was reverse transcribed in full, so expressed TCRB transcripts were sequenced. Sequenced by immunoSEQ multiplex PCR; TCRdb stores in-frame clones only, minus some. The data contain hundreds of thousands of clones, over 12% of them singletons. These receptors lack a known antigen. Material for sequencing was naive CD4+ T cells from blood. These receptors all come from a man aged 18 to 29 with type 1 diabetes.

The chain combines TRBV11-3 with TRBJ1-4; no clear D. The CDR3 is 13 residues long. The germline CDR1 and CDR2 sequences are SGHNT and YENEEA. Deletions cut 1 base from V and 8 bases from J, with 8 bases between. CDR3 residues: CASSLAFGEKLFF. CDR3 nucleotides: TGTGCCAGCAGCTTAGCTTTCGGGGAAAAACTGTTTTTT.

This clone was observed a few times. This rearrangement joins TRBV5-1 to TRBJ2-1, with 10 bases lining up with TRBD1. V gave up 0 bases and J gave up 10 bases; unmatched junction bases: 7. Per the germline V gene, CDR1 is SGHRS and CDR2 is YFSETQ. CDR3 length equals 15 residues. The chain's CDR3 is CASSLGEATGGEQFF. The CDR3 DNA sequence: TGCGCCAGCAGCTTGGGGGAGGCGACAGGGGGCGAGCAGTTCTTC.

The chain uses TRBV19 and TRBJ2-7, with 14 bases lining up with TRBD2. Losses at the gene ends were 6 bases for V and 3 bases for J; bases not matched to a gene: 4. This CDR3 is built from 15 residues. In germline, CDR1 is LNHDA, CDR2 SQIVND (reference sequence). The CDR3 bases are TGTGCCAGTAGAGGGACTAGCGGGAGTCTCTACGAGCAGTACTTC. It yields the protein CASRGTSGSLYEQYF.

This clone was picked up a small number of times. The chain uses TRBV29-1 and TRBJ1-4; 7 nucleotides align to TRBD1. This CDR3 contains 14 residues. V was pared by 5 bases and J by 6 bases, with 9 bases of the junction left unmatched. CDR1 is SQVTM and CDR2 is ANQGSEA in the germline V gene. This CDR3 reads CSVLLTGRDEKLFF. The CDR3, as DNA: TGCAGCGTTCTCCTGACAGGGAGGGATGAAAAACTGTTTTTT.

This clone was detected a few times. This chain joins TRBV28 and TRBJ1-2; D unclear. The CDR3 runs 12 residues. Between the trimmed V and J ends, which lost 2 bases and 4 bases, there was a span of 5 bases. Germline CDR1 MDHEN, CDR2 SYDVKM. CDR3 DNA sequence: TGTGCCAGCAGTTTAGCCCTCTATGGCTACACCTTC. It is translated as CASSLALYGYTF.

The table lists this clone with a few counts. The J gene is TRBJ2-2, the V gene TRBV2; D is unclear. The CDR3 totals 12 residues. Germline CDR1 SNHLY, CDR2 FYNNEI. Trimming cost V 6 bases and J 2 bases, with 4 bases left between them. CDR3 sequence: CASRGNTGELFF. In DNA, the CDR3 is TGTGCCAGCAGGGGAAACACCGGGGAGCTGTTTTTT.

This clone turned up a few times. The genes are TRBV6-5 and TRBJ1-5; D not resolved. There are 12 residues in the CDR3. Deletions cut 6 bases from V and 7 bases from J, with 10 bases between. The germline V gene encodes CDR1 MNHEY and CDR2 SVGAGI. CDR3 amino acids: CASRLWLQPQHF. The CDR3 DNA reads as TGTGCCAGCAGATTGTGGTTGCAGCCCCAGCATTTT.

The rearrangement links TRBV27 to TRBJ2-5; D not certain. The CDR3 is 13 amino acids. V gave up 6 bases and J gave up 1 base, with 9 bases separating them. From germline, CDR1 is MNHEY and CDR2 SMNVEV (reference sequence). The CDR3 DNA follows: TGTGCCAGCAGCCGCGACCTCCAAGAGACCCAGTACTTC. Translated, it gives CASSRDLQETQYF.

This clone has only a few counts. V is TRBV9 and J is TRBJ1-2; D unresolved. The ends were cut back, 4 bases at V and 6 bases at J, with 19 bases in the middle. The CDR3 spans 15 residues. Germline CDR1 SGDLS, CDR2 YYNGEE. The CDR3 DNA is TGTGCCAGCAGCCCCCAGGCCGGGAGACCGCATGGCTACACCTTC. This codes for CASSPQAGRPHGYTF.

The rearrangement uses TRBV30 and TRBJ2-5; 14 nucleotides align to TRBD2. J lost 4 bases, V lost 2 bases, and 3 bases had no gene match. The CDR3 sequence is 15 residues long. Germline V gene lookup returns CDR1 GTSNPN and CDR2 SVGIG (reference sequence). The CDR3: CAWSRGLAGAETQYF. CDR3 coding DNA: TGTGCCTGGAGTCGGGGACTAGCGGGAGCAGAGACCCAGTACTTC.

This clone was observed a handful of times. Because the CDR3 is missing its conserved closing phenylalanine or tryptophan, this is likely a read error. The DNA is left out, because the CDR3 cannot be placed on it with certainty; the CDR3 is given as TCRdb lists it. The V call is TRBV10-3, the J call TRBJ1-4; TRBD1 is the table's D call, not checked against the DNA. Germline V gives CDR1 ENHRY, CDR2 SYGVKD. The length of the CDR3 is 8 amino acids, counting both ends. CDR3 sequence: CAIDRQKG.

The J gene is TRBJ2-7, the V gene TRBV28; D gene uncertain. The V end was cut by 2 bases, the J end by 2 bases, with 13 bases between. CDR1 MDHEN and CDR2 SYDVKM come from the germline V gene. The CDR3 is 15 amino acids. CDR3 in DNA: TGTGCCAGCAGTTTAGAAGGGTCTCTCGCCTACGAGCAGTACTTC. It yields the protein CASSLEGSLAYEQYF.

A few counts support this clone. The gene calls are TRBV18 and TRBJ2-1; unclear D gene. CDR3 length equals 17 residues. The germline CDR1 and CDR2 sequences are KGHSH and LQKENI. Between the trimmed V and J ends, which lost 2 bases and 0 bases, there was a span of 14 bases. CDR3 sequence reads: CASSPNTLGSSYNEQFF. The CDR3, as DNA: TGTGCCAGCTCACCAAACACGCTTGGAAGCTCCTACAATGAGCAGTTCTTC.

This clone was seen a few times. The chain employs TRBV19 and TRBJ2-1; D could derive from TRBD1 or TRBD2 (5 bases each). Between the trimmed V and J ends, which lost 5 bases and 9 bases, there was a span of 14 bases. Germline assignment: CDR1 LNHDA and CDR2 SQIVND (reference sequence). The CDR3 totals 13 residues. CDR3 residues: CASSLPTGPEQFF. For the CDR3, the DNA is TGTGCCAGTAGTCTCCCGACGGGGCCTGAGCAGTTCTTC.

The genes are TRBV2 and TRBJ2-3, with 8 bases aligning to TRBD1. The CDR3 runs 14 residues. V lost 6 bases and J lost 1; bases outside the gene matches: 3. CDR1 and CDR2 from the germline V gene are SNHLY and FYNNEI. This chain's CDR3 is CASRQGVGTDTQYF. CDR3 bases: TGTGCCAGCAGACAGGGGGTTGGCACAGATACGCAGTATTTT.